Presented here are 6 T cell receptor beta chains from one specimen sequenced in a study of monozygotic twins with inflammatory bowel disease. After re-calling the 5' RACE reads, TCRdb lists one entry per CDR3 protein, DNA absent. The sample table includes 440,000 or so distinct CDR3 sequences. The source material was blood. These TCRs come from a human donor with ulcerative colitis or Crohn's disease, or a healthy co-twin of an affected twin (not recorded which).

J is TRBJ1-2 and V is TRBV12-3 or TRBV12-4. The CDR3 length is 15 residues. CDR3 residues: CASSLVQGQKYGYTF.

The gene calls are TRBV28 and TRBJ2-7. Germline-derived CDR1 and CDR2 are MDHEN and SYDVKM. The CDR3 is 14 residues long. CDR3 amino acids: CASSQSGSLYEQYF.

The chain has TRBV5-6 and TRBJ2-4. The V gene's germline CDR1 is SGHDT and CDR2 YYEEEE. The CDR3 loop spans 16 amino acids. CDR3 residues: CASSFGRLVAKNIQYF.

This CDR3 reads CASRKTGTNYEQYF. This chain links TRBV19 with TRBJ2-7; TCRdb picks TRBD1, but there is no DNA to check that call. CDR1 is LNHDA and CDR2 is SQIVND in the germline V gene (reference sequence). CDR3 length: 14 residues.

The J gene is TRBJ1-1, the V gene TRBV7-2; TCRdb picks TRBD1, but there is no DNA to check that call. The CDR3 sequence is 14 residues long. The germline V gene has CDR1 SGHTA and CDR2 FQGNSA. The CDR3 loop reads CASRRQGARTEAFF.

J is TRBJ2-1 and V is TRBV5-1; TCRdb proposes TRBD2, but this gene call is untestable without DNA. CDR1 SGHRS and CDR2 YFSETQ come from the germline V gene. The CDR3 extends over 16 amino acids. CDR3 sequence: CASSLPPGLAGYEQFF.